A selection of T cell receptor beta chains follows, all from one sample in a study of T cell responses to AZD1222 COVID-19 vaccine. TCRdb's copy holds only in-frame clones and misses some; the assay was immunoSEQ multiplex PCR. Altogether under 200,000 clones are present, around 92% being singletons, with the ten largest covering 7% to 9.5%. Here the sequenced sample was peripheral blood, taken on day 0 of AZD1222 vaccination. All receptors come from an adult in good health. CDR3s include the opening cysteine and the closing phenylalanine or tryptophan. D genes are given only for firm matches. Clone size appears in some rows only: once, few, many, or a class for an expanded clone.

J	V	size	D	CDR3	DNA
TRBJ2-7	TRBV2	.	TRBD1	CASSKGQGGAYEQYF	TGTGCCAGCAGTAAAGGACAGGGGGGCGCCTACGAGCAGTACTTC
TRBJ2-7	TRBV9	.	.	CASSARGGGGEQYF	TGTGCCAGCAGCGCTCGTGGGGGTGGAGGGGAGCAGTACTTC
TRBJ1-4	TRBV5-4	.	.	CASSLFATNEKLFF	TGTGCCAGCAGCTTATTTGCAACTAATGAAAAACTGTTTTTT
TRBJ1-1	TRBV28	many	TRBD1	CASRDRGKTEAFF	TGTGCCAGCAGGGACAGGGGGAAGACTGAAGCTTTCTTT
TRBJ2-5	TRBV2	few	.	CASSVTFQETQYF	TGTGCCAGCAGTGTAACCTTCCAAGAGACCCAGTACTTC
TRBJ1-2	TRBV6-1	.	.	CASSEGPANYGYTF	TGTGCCAGCAGTGAAGGTCCGGCTAACTATGGCTACACCTTC
TRBJ2-1	TRBV12-5	.	TRBD2	CASGLAGGGGAGEQFF	TGTGCTAGTGGTTTAGCGGGAGGCGGGGGTGCGGGTGAGCAGTTCTTC
TRBJ2-3	TRBV5-4	.	.	CASSPIGAPGSTDTQYF	TGTGCCAGCAGCCCCATAGGAGCGCCTGGTAGCACAGATACGCAGTATTTT
TRBJ1-1	TRBV28	.	.	CASSFGGGDTEAFF	TGTGCCAGCAGTTTTGGGGGAGGAGACACTGAAGCTTTCTTT
TRBJ1-4	TRBV2	once	TRBD1	CASSETGVTNEKLFF	TGTGCCAGCAGTGAGACAGGGGTAACTAATGAAAAACTGTTTTTT
TRBJ2-1	TRBV24-1	.	.	CATSDFGAGDNEQFF	TGTGCCACCAGTGATTTCGGCGCAGGGGACAATGAGCAGTTCTTC
TRBJ2-5	TRBV24-1	.	TRBD2	CATSLREGRGTQYF	TGTGCCACCAGCCTGCGGGAGGGCCGAGGGACCCAGTACTTC
TRBJ2-2	TRBV5-1	.	.	CASSLGESGELFF	TGCGCCAGCAGCTTGGGTGAAAGCGGGGAGCTGTTTTTT
TRBJ2-1	TRBV29-1	few	TRBD2	CSVRTSGSNNEQFF	TGCAGCGTCCGGACTAGCGGGAGCAACAATGAGCAGTTCTTC
TRBJ2-1	TRBV12-5	.	.	CASGLVLGGTGNNEQFF	TGTGCTAGTGGTTTGGTACTAGGGGGAACGGGTAACAATGAGCAGTTCTTC
TRBJ1-5	TRBV5-1	.	.	CASSPREGGQPQHF	TGCGCCAGCAGCCCTAGGGAGGGCGGCCAGCCCCAGCATTTT
TRBJ2-3	TRBV27	.	.	CASSSRLDTQYF	TGTGCCAGCAGTTCGCGACTCGATACGCAGTATTTT
TRBJ1-3	TRBV27	.	TRBD1	CASRETGRGNTIYF	TGTGCCAGCAGAGAGACAGGGAGGGGAAACACCATATATTTT
TRBJ1-3	TRBV6-5	.	.	CASSHRSVGNTIYF	TGTGCCAGCAGTCATCGTTCAGTTGGAAACACCATATATTTT
TRBJ2-7	TRBV28	.	TRBD2	CASSLLTSGSYF	TGTGCCAGCAGTCTCCTCACTAGCGGGAGTTACTTC
TRBJ1-4	TRBV5-5	.	TRBD1	CASSLAPRGTTNEKLFF	TGTGCCAGCAGCTTGGCCCCCAGGGGGACAACTAATGAAAAACTGTTTTTT
TRBJ2-1	TRBV30	.	TRBD1	CACRQGAYEQFF	TGTGCCTGCCGACAGGGGGCCTATGAGCAGTTCTTC
TRBJ1-3	TRBV19	.	.	CASSIGDRSGNTIYF	TGTGCCAGTAGTATAGGTGACCGCTCTGGAAACACCATATATTTT
TRBJ1-5	TRBV19	.	.	CASSNFGGTSNQPQHF	TGTGCCAGTTCGAATTTTGGGGGAACTAGCAATCAGCCCCAGCATTTT
TRBJ2-1	TRBV5-1	few	TRBD2	CASSYLGLAGVYNEQFF	TGCGCCAGCAGCTATTTGGGGCTAGCGGGAGTTTACAATGAGCAGTTCTTC
TRBJ1-1	TRBV7-6	.	.	CASSLEWSGLMNTEAFF	TGTGCCAGCAGCTTAGAGTGGTCAGGGCTCATGAACACTGAAGCTTTCTTT
TRBJ1-5	TRBV5-8	.	.	CASSPHRQGGNQPQHF	TGTGCCAGCAGCCCCCACCGCCAAGGTGGCAATCAGCCCCAGCATTTT
TRBJ1-1	TRBV27	.	.	CASSYTLNTEAFF	TGTGCCAGCAGTTACACACTGAACACTGAAGCTTTCTTT
TRBJ1-1	TRBV25-1	.	.	CASSLGGRLSTEAFF	TGTGCCAGCAGTCTTGGTGGACGTTTAAGCACTGAAGCTTTCTTT
TRBJ2-1	TRBV6-5	.	.	CASDVRDSDNEQFF	TGTGCCAGCGATGTCCGGGACTCTGACAATGAGCAGTTCTTC
TRBJ2-5	TRBV5-1	once	TRBD2	CASTLVAGGGTQYF	TGCGCCAGCACCCTGGTAGCGGGAGGGGGGACCCAGTACTTC
TRBJ2-7	TRBV7-3	.	.	CASSLIGDSSYEQYF	TGTGCCAGCAGCTTAATTGGGGATAGCTCCTACGAGCAGTACTTC
TRBJ2-7	TRBV6-5	once	TRBD2	CASSQTSGMYEQYF	TGTGCCAGCAGTCAGACTAGCGGGATGTACGAGCAGTACTTC
TRBJ2-7	TRBV4-2	.	TRBD2	CASSQELAGASYEQYF	TGTGCCAGCAGCCAAGAACTAGCGGGAGCCTCCTACGAGCAGTACTTC
TRBJ1-1	TRBV18	.	.	CASSPSGDGNTEAFF	TGTGCCAGCTCACCCAGTGGGGATGGGAACACTGAAGCTTTCTTT
TRBJ1-1	TRBV7-6	.	.	CASSLQIADTEAFF	TGTGCCAGCAGCCTACAGATCGCGGACACTGAAGCTTTCTTT
TRBJ2-1	TRBV5-8	.	TRBD2	CASSTASGSSYEQFF	TGTGCCAGCAGCACGGCTAGCGGGAGTAGCTATGAGCAGTTCTTC
TRBJ2-4	TRBV29-1	.	TRBD1	CSVLDRGFKNIQYF	TGCAGCGTTCTGGACAGGGGGTTCAAAAACATTCAGTACTTC
TRBJ1-4	TRBV10-1	.	.	CASSDRVEKLFF	TGCGCCAGCAGTGACCGGGTCGAAAAACTGTTTTTT
TRBJ2-5	TRBV7-2	.	TRBD2	CASSLGLLPYQETQYF	TGTGCCAGCAGCTTGGGACTATTACCGTACCAAGAGACCCAGTACTTC
TRBJ1-2	TRBV3-1/TRBV3-2	.	.	CASSLQLSYGYTF	TGTGCCAGCAGCCTGCAACTGAGCTATGGCTACACCTTC
TRBJ2-7	TRBV3-1/TRBV3-2	.	TRBD2	CASSQPPTGTRYEQYF	TGTGCCAGCAGCCAACCTCCCACCGGGACTAGGTACGAGCAGTACTTC
TRBJ1-6	TRBV2	.	TRBD1	CASRGDSSYNSPLHF	TGTGCCAGCAGGGGGGACAGCTCCTATAATTCACCCCTCCACTTT
TRBJ2-5	TRBV5-4	.	TRBD2	CASSSQGPGLAGEETQYF	TGTGCCAGCAGCTCACAGGGGCCAGGACTAGCGGGGGAAGAGACCCAGTACTTC
TRBJ1-2	TRBV12-1	.	.	CASSFFTPRVGLTGYTF	TGTGCCAGCAGCTTCTTTACACCCCGGGTCGGGTTAACTGGCTACACCTTC
TRBJ2-5	TRBV5-1	.	.	CASSLGGAQETQYF	TGCGCCAGCAGCTTAGGGGGGGCACAAGAGACCCAGTACTTC
TRBJ1-2	TRBV28	.	.	CASSFVGSYGYTF	TGTGCCAGCAGTTTTGTCGGGTCCTATGGCTACACCTTC
TRBJ1-1	TRBV4-1	few	.	CASSHGLWGLTEAFF	TGCGCCAGCAGCCACGGACTATGGGGGCTGACTGAAGCTTTCTTT
TRBJ1-4	TRBV19	.	TRBD1	CASRKDRDATNEKLFF	TGTGCCAGTAGAAAGGACAGGGATGCAACTAATGAAAAACTGTTTTTT
TRBJ2-5	TRBV5-4	.	TRBD2	CASSLARDYQETQYF	TGTGCCAGCAGCTTGGCCCGGGACTATCAAGAGACCCAGTACTTC
TRBJ1-2	TRBV19	few	.	CASSINYGYTF	TGTGCCAGTAGTATAAACTATGGCTACACCTTC
TRBJ2-7	TRBV3-1/TRBV3-2	.	.	CASSSGAIGSYEQYF	TGTGCCAGCAGCTCGGGAGCCATCGGGTCCTACGAGCAGTACTTC
TRBJ1-4	TRBV3-1/TRBV3-2	.	TRBD1	CASSQTRQTGGNEKLFF	TGTGCCAGCAGCCAGACCCGCCAAACAGGGGGCAATGAAAAACTGTTTTTT
TRBJ2-7	TRBV3-1/TRBV3-2	.	TRBD1	CASSQDMPPGQNFYEQYF	TGTGCCAGCAGCCAAGACATGCCCCCGGGACAGAATTTCTACGAGCAGTACTTC